These T cell receptor beta chains were read from a single sample in a study of blood T cell repertoires in COVID-19. TCRdb's table, derived via immunoSEQ multiplex PCR, lists solely in-frame clones and lacks some. The table includes roughly 250,000 clones, around 90% detected once. What was sequenced was peripheral blood. These receptors originate from a man younger than 45 with COVID-19, enrolled during active disease. CDR3s include the opening cysteine and the closing phenylalanine or tryptophan. The D gene is left open where the match is weak. Size is stated for part of the rows, as once, few or many counts, or as a class when the clone is expanded.

abundance: .
d_gene: TRBD2
v_gene: TRBV5-4
j_gene: TRBJ2-3
CDR3aa: CASSKAGGPKTDTQYF
CDR3nt: TGTGCCAGCAGCAAAGCGGGGGGGCCAAAGACAGATACGCAGTATTTT

abundance: .
d_gene: TRBD1
v_gene: TRBV28
j_gene: TRBJ1-5
CDR3aa: CASRTGDRNQPQHF
CDR3nt: TGTGCCAGCAGGACAGGGGACCGCAATCAGCCCCAGCATTTT

abundance: .
d_gene: TRBD1
v_gene: TRBV6-6
j_gene: TRBJ1-1
CDR3aa: CASSDRAGNTEAFF
CDR3nt: TGTGCCAGCAGTGACAGGGCTGGGAACACTGAAGCTTTCTTT

abundance: .
d_gene: .
v_gene: TRBV28
j_gene: TRBJ1-5
CDR3aa: CASTDSYSNQPQHF
CDR3nt: TGTGCCAGCACTGACAGTTATAGCAATCAGCCCCAGCATTTT

abundance: .
d_gene: .
v_gene: TRBV2
j_gene: TRBJ1-4
CDR3aa: CASSVPELGEKLFF
CDR3nt: TGTGCCAGCAGTGTCCCGGAGCTGGGTGAAAAACTGTTTTTT

abundance: .
d_gene: TRBD1
v_gene: TRBV19
j_gene: TRBJ1-5
CDR3aa: CASSDRVVRPQHF
CDR3nt: TGTGCCAGCTCCGACAGGGTGGTAAGGCCCCAGCATTTT

abundance: once
d_gene: TRBD1
v_gene: TRBV29-1
j_gene: TRBJ1-2
CDR3aa: CSVEDSDREYGYTF
CDR3nt: TGCAGCGTTGAAGATTCGGACAGGGAGTATGGCTACACCTTC

abundance: .
d_gene: TRBD1
v_gene: TRBV4-1
j_gene: TRBJ1-1
CDR3aa: CASSQGTGGSTEAFF
CDR3nt: TGCGCCAGCAGCCAAGGGACAGGGGGTTCCACTGAAGCTTTCTTT

abundance: .
d_gene: .
v_gene: TRBV18
j_gene: TRBJ1-1
CDR3aa: CASSSGGQWGTEAFF
CDR3nt: TGTGCCAGCTCTTCCGGAGGCCAGTGGGGTACTGAAGCTTTCTTT

abundance: once
d_gene: TRBD1
v_gene: TRBV6-5
j_gene: TRBJ2-5
CDR3aa: CASSYSGTAQETQYF
CDR3nt: TGTGCCAGCAGTTACTCGGGGACAGCACAAGAGACCCAGTACTTC

abundance: .
d_gene: TRBD1
v_gene: TRBV7-3
j_gene: TRBJ1-2
CDR3aa: CASSPGQEENGYTF
CDR3nt: TGTGCCAGCAGCCCGGGACAGGAGGAAAATGGCTACACCTTC

abundance: .
d_gene: .
v_gene: TRBV2
j_gene: TRBJ2-2
CDR3aa: CASSTTLNTGELFF
CDR3nt: TGTGCCAGCAGCACTACCTTAAACACCGGGGAGCTGTTTTTT

abundance: .
d_gene: TRBD1
v_gene: TRBV7-3
j_gene: TRBJ1-2
CDR3aa: CASSLRQGDGYTF
CDR3nt: TGTGCCAGCAGCCTAAGACAGGGTGATGGCTACACCTTC

abundance: .
d_gene: TRBD1
v_gene: TRBV2
j_gene: TRBJ1-1
CDR3aa: CASQTGGGGTEAFF
CDR3nt: TGTGCCAGCCAGACAGGGGGTGGTGGCACTGAAGCTTTCTTT

abundance: once
d_gene: TRBD2
v_gene: TRBV10-2
j_gene: TRBJ2-1
CDR3aa: CASTSGGHYNEQFF
CDR3nt: TGCGCCAGCACCAGCGGGGGCCACTACAATGAGCAGTTCTTC

abundance: .
d_gene: .
v_gene: TRBV28
j_gene: TRBJ1-4
CDR3aa: CASDTGHEKLFF
CDR3nt: TGTGCCAGCGATACTGGGCATGAAAAACTGTTTTTT

abundance: .
d_gene: TRBD1
v_gene: TRBV6-5
j_gene: TRBJ2-3
CDR3aa: CASRSRDRAPDTQYF
CDR3nt: TGTGCCAGCAGAAGCCGGGACAGGGCACCAGATACGCAGTATTTT

abundance: .
d_gene: .
v_gene: TRBV6-5
j_gene: TRBJ1-2
CDR3aa: CASSYGTSNYGYTF
CDR3nt: TGTGCCAGCAGTTACGGGACATCAAACTATGGCTACACCTTC

abundance: few
d_gene: .
v_gene: TRBV5-1
j_gene: TRBJ2-2
CDR3aa: CASSLGGNTGELFF
CDR3nt: TGCGCCAGCAGCTTGGGCGGTAACACCGGGGAGCTGTTTTTT

abundance: once
d_gene: TRBD1
v_gene: TRBV3-1/TRBV3-2
j_gene: TRBJ2-1
CDR3aa: CASSQEYWTGNLNEQFF
CDR3nt: TGTGCCAGCAGCCAAGAATACTGGACAGGGAACTTGAATGAGCAGTTCTTC

abundance: .
d_gene: .
v_gene: TRBV11-1
j_gene: TRBJ2-6
CDR3aa: CASSLAVGAGANVLTF
CDR3nt: TGTGCCAGCAGCTTAGCTGTAGGGGCTGGGGCCAACGTCCTGACTTTC

abundance: .
d_gene: .
v_gene: TRBV7-9
j_gene: TRBJ2-5
CDR3aa: CASSSGPLQETQYF
CDR3nt: TGTGCCAGCAGCTCAGGGCCCTTACAAGAGACCCAGTACTTC

abundance: .
d_gene: TRBD1
v_gene: TRBV6-1
j_gene: TRBJ1-2
CDR3aa: CASSEVLGFVSGGYGYTF
CDR3nt: TGTGCCAGCAGTGAAGTCCTTGGATTTGTTTCAGGGGGCTATGGCTACACCTTC

abundance: .
d_gene: TRBD1
v_gene: TRBV7-2
j_gene: TRBJ1-1
CDR3aa: CASSPRPGQGTEAFF
CDR3nt: TGTGCCAGCAGCCCCCGACCGGGACAGGGGACTGAAGCTTTCTTT

abundance: .
d_gene: .
v_gene: TRBV2
j_gene: TRBJ1-1
CDR3aa: CASAHDMSTEAFF
CDR3nt: TGTGCCAGCGCCCACGATATGAGCACTGAAGCTTTCTTT

abundance: .
d_gene: TRBD2
v_gene: TRBV4-1
j_gene: TRBJ2-5
CDR3aa: CASSQDQGIAGLGETQYF
CDR3nt: TGCGCCAGCAGCCAAGATCAGGGGATAGCGGGGCTCGGGGAGACCCAGTACTTC

abundance: few
d_gene: TRBD2
v_gene: TRBV18
j_gene: TRBJ2-7
CDR3aa: CASTPSAGGYEQYF
CDR3nt: TGTGCCAGCACCCCCAGTGCGGGGGGTTACGAGCAGTACTTC

abundance: .
d_gene: .
v_gene: TRBV9
j_gene: TRBJ2-5
CDR3aa: CASSVGGAGAEETQYF
CDR3nt: TGTGCCAGCAGCGTAGGAGGGGCGGGGGCTGAAGAGACCCAGTACTTC

abundance: .
d_gene: .
v_gene: TRBV2
j_gene: TRBJ1-5
CDR3aa: CASSVRLNQPQHF
CDR3nt: TGTGCCAGCAGTGTTAGACTGAATCAGCCCCAGCATTTT

abundance: .
d_gene: TRBD1
v_gene: TRBV5-4
j_gene: TRBJ1-1
CDR3aa: CASSWQGADTEAFF
CDR3nt: TGTGCCAGCAGTTGGCAGGGGGCCGACACTGAAGCTTTCTTT

abundance: .
d_gene: .
v_gene: TRBV3-1/TRBV3-2
j_gene: TRBJ1-2
CDR3aa: CASSPRTVSNYGYTF
CDR3nt: TGTGCCAGCAGCCCACGGACAGTTTCTAACTATGGCTACACCTTC

abundance: .
d_gene: .
v_gene: TRBV7-9
j_gene: TRBJ1-1
CDR3aa: CASSLGHLEAFF
CDR3nt: TGTGCCAGCAGCCTCGGACACCTTGAAGCTTTCTTT

abundance: .
d_gene: TRBD2
v_gene: TRBV5-1
j_gene: TRBJ2-1
CDR3aa: CASSLAGASGGATENEQFF
CDR3nt: TGCGCCAGCAGCTTGGCCGGGGCTAGCGGGGGGGCCACGGAAAATGAGCAGTTCTTC

abundance: .
d_gene: TRBD1
v_gene: TRBV5-1
j_gene: TRBJ1-2
CDR3aa: CASSPTGGGLNYGYTF
CDR3nt: TGCGCCAGCAGCCCTACAGGGGGAGGGCTTAACTATGGCTACACCTTC

abundance: .
d_gene: .
v_gene: TRBV12-5
j_gene: TRBJ2-3
CDR3aa: CASGLGQNTQYF
CDR3nt: TGTGCTAGTGGTTTGGGACAGAATACGCAGTATTTT

abundance: .
d_gene: .
v_gene: TRBV9
j_gene: TRBJ2-7
CDR3aa: CASSVEETYEQYF
CDR3nt: TGTGCCAGCAGCGTGGAGGAAACCTACGAGCAGTACTTC

abundance: .
d_gene: TRBD2
v_gene: TRBV11-2
j_gene: TRBJ2-7
CDR3aa: CASSLISGRSYEQYF
CDR3nt: TGTGCCAGCAGCTTGATTAGCGGGCGCTCCTACGAGCAGTACTTC